The entry that follows covers one TCR beta chain sequence. Its antigen remains unknown. There are 11 residues in the CDR3. Germline values: CDR1 SGHAT, CDR2 FQNNGV. J gave up 15 bases and V 6 bases, and 7 bases lay outside the gene matches. Some clones are missing from TCRdb's copy, which holds only in-frame ones; the method was immunoSEQ multiplex PCR. Of some 1.1 million clones listed, around three quarters were seen once; the top ten hold roughly 0.83%. These data are taken from a study of shared clonotypes between healthy human individuals. Regarding the study as a whole: It was observed that about 5% of naive CD4 clonotypes were shared across several donors.

Partitioning of CD4+ cells yielded a CD45RA+ naive subset and a CD45RA-negative memory subset. The V gene is TRBV11-2, the J gene TRBJ2-1; 8 bases fit TRBD2. This TCR was recovered from a man aged 18-30 years in good health. Some clones in this sample may be carry-over from other donors' samples. Sequenced material: memory CD4+ T cells from PBMCs. Subset described: CD45RA-negative fraction. DNA of the CDR3: TGTGCCAGCAGTCGGGGGGGCTTTCGGTTCTTC. It is translated as CASSRGGFRFF.